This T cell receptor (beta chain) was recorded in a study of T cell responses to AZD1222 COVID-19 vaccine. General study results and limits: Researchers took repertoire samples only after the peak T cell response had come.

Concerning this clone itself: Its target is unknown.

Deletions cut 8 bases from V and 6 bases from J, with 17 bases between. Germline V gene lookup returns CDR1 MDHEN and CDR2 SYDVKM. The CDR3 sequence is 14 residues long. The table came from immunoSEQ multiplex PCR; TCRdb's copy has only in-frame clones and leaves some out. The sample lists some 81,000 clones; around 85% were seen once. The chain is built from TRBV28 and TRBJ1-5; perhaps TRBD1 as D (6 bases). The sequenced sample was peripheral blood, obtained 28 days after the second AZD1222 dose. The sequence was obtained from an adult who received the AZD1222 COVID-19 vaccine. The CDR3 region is CASFLQGPGQPQHF. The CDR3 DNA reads TGTGCCAGCTTCTTACAGGGCCCCGGTCAGCCCCAGCATTTT.